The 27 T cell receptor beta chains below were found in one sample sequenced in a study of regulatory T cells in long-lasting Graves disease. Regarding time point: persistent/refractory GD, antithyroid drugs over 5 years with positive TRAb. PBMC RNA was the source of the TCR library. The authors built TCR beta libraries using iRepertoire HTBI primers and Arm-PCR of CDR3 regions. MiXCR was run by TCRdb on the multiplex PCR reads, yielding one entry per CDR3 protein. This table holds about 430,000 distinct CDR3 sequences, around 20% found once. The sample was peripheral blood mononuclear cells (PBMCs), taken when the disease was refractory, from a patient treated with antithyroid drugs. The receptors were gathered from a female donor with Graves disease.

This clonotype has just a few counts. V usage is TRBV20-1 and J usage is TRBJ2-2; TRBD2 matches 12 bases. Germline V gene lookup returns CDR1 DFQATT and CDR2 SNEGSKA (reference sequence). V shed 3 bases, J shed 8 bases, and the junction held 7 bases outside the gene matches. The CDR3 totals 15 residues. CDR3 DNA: TGCAGTGCTAGCCGGCTAGCGGGAGGGCGTGGGGAGCTGTTTTTT. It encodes CSASRLAGGRGELFF.

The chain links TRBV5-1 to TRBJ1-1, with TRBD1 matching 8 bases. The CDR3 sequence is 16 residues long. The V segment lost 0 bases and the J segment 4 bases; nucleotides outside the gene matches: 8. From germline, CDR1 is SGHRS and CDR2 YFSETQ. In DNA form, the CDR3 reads TGCGCCAGCAGCTTGGGGACAGGGAAAGGATCCACTGAAGCTTTCTTT. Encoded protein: CASSLGTGKGSTEAFF.

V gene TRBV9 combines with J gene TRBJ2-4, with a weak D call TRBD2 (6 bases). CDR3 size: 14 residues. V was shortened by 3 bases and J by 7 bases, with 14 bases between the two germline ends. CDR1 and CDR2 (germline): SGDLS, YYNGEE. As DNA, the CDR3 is TGTGCCAGCAGCGCTACAGCGGAGGGGAACATTCAGTACTTC. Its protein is CASSATAEGNIQYF.

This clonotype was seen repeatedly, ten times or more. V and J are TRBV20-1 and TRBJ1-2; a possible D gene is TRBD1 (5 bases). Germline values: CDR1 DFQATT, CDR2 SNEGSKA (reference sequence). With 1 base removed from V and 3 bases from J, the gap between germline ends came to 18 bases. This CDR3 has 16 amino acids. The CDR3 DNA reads TGCAGTGCTAGAGCGGTCAGGGAGTGGGGCTACTATGGCTACACCTTC. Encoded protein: CSARAVREWGYYGYTF.

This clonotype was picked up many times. CDR3 nucleotides: TGTGCCACCAGTGTCGAGGGGTCGGATGTCGAGCAGTACTTC. Protein product: CATSVEGSDVEQYF. The chain combines TRBV15 with TRBJ2-7; D could derive from TRBD1 or TRBD2 (5 bases each). CDR3 size: 14 residues. In germline, CDR1 is LNHNV, CDR2 YYDKDF (reference sequence). Trimming pared 6 bases from V and 6 bases from J, leaving 18 bases between.

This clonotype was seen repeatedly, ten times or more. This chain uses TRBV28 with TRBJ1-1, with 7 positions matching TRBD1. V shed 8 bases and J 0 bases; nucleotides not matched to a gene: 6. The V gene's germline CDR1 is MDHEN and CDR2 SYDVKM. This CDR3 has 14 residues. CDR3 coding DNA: TGTGCCAGCCGAGGGGGCTCCATGAACACTGAAGCTTTCTTT. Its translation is CASRGGSMNTEAFF.

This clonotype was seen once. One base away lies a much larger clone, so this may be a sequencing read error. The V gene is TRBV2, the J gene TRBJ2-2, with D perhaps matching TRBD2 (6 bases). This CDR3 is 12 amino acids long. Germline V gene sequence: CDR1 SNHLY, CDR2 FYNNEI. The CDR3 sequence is CTSRRGTGELFF. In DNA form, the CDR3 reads TGTACCAGCAGGAGGGGCACCGGGGAGCTGTTTTTT.

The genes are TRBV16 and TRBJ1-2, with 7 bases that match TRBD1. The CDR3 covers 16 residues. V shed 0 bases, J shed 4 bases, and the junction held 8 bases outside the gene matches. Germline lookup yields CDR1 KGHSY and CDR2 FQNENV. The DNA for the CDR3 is TGTGCCAGCAGCCAATCGGTGACAGGGAATGGCTATGGCTACACCTTC. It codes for CASSQSVTGNGYGYTF.

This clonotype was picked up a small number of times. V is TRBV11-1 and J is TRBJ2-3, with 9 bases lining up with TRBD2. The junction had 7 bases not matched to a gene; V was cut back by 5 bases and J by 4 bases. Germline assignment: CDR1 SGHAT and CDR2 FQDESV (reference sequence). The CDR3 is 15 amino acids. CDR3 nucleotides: TGTGCCAGCAGCCCCGGTAGCGGGAGCGCAGATACGCAGTATTTT. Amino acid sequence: CASSPGSGSADTQYF.

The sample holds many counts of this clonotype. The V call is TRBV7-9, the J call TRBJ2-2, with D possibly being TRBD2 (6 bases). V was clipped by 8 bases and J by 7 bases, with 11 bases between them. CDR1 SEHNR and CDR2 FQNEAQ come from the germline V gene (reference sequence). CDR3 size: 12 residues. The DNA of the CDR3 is TGTGCCAGCGAAAGGGAGGACGGGGAGCTGTTTTTT. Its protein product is CASEREDGELFF.

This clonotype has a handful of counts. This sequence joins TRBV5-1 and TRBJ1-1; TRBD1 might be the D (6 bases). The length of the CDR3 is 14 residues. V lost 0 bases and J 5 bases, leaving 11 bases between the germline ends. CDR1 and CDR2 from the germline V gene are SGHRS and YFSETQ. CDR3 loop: CASSLEGGKTEAFF. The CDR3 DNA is TGCGCCAGCAGCTTGGAGGGGGGAAAGACTGAAGCTTTCTTT.

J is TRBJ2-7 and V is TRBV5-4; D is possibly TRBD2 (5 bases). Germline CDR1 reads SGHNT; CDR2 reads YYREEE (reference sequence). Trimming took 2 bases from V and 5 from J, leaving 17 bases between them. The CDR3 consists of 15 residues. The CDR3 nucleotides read TGTGCCAGCAGCTTCGGCGGGCCGAATACCGACGAGCAGTACTTC. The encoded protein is CASSFGGPNTDEQYF.

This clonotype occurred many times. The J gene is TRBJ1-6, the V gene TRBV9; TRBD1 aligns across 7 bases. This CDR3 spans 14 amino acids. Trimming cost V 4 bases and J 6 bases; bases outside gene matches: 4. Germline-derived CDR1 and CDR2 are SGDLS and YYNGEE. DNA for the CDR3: TGTGCCAGCAGCCCGCGGGACAGTAATTCACCCCTCCACTTT. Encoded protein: CASSPRDSNSPLHF.

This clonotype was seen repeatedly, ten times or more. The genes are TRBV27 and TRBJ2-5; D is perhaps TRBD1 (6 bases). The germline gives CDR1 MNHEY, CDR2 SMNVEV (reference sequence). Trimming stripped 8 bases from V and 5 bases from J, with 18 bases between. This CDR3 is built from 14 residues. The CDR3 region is CASPGHRAHETQYF. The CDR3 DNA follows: TGTGCCAGCCCCGGACACAGGGCTCATGAGACCCAGTACTTC.

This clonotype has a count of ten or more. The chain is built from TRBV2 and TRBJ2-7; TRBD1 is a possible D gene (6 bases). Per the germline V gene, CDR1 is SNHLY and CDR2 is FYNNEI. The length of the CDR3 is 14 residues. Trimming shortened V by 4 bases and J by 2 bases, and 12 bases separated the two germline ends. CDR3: CASSVPGQAYEQYF. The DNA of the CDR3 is TGTGCCAGCAGTGTGCCGGGACAAGCCTACGAGCAGTACTTC.

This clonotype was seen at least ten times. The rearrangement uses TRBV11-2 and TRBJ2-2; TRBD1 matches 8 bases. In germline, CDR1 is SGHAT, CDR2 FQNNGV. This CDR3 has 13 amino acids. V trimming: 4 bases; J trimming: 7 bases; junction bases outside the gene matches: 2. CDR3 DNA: TGTGCCAGCAGCTCGGACAGGGTCGGGGAGCTGTTTTTT. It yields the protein CASSSDRVGELFF. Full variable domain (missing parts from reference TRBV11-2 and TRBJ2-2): EAGVAQSPRYKIIEKRQSVAFWCNPISGHATLYWYQQILGQGPKLLIQFQNNGVVDDSQLPKDRFSAERLKGVDSTLKIQPAKLEDSAVYLCASSSDRVGELFFGEGSRLTVL.

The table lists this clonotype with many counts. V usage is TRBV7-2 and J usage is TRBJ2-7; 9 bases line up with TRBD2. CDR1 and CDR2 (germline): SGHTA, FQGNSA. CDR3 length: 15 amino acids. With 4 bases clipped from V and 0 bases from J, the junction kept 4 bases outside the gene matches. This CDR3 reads CASSWGLAFSYEQYF. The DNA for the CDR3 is TGTGCCAGCAGCTGGGGACTAGCCTTCTCCTACGAGCAGTACTTC. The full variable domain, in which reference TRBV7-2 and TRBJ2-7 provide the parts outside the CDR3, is GAGVSQSPSNKVTEKGKDVELRCDPISGHTALYWYRQSLGQGLEFLIYFQGNSAPDKSGLPSDRFSAERTGGSVSTLTIQRTQQEDSAVYLCASSWGLAFSYEQYFGPGTRLTVT.

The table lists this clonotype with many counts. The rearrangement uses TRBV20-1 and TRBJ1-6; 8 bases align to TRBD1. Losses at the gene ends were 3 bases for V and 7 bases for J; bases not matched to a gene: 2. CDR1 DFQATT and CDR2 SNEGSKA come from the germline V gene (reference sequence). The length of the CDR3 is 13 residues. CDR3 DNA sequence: TGCAGTGCTAGGGACAGGGCAAATTCACCCCTCCACTTT. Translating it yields CSARDRANSPLHF.

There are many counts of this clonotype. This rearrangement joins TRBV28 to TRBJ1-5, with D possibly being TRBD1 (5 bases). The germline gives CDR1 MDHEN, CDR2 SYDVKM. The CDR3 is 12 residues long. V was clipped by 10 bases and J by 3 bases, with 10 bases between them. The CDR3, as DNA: TGTGCCACGGCAGGGTCCAATCAGCCCCAGCATTTT. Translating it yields CATAGSNQPQHF. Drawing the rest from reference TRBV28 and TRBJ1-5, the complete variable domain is DVKVTQSSRYLVKRTGEKVFLECVQDMDHENMFWYRQDPGLGLRLIYFSYDVKMKEKGDIPEGYSVSREKKERFSLILESASTNQTSMYLCATAGSNQPQHFGDGTRLSIL.

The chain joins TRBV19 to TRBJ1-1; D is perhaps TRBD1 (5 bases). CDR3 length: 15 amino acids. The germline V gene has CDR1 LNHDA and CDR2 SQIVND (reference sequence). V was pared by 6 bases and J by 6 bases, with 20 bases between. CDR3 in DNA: TGTGCCAGTAGCCTCAGGGAGGTCTGGAGGTCTGAAGCTTTCTTT. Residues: CASSLREVWRSEAFF.

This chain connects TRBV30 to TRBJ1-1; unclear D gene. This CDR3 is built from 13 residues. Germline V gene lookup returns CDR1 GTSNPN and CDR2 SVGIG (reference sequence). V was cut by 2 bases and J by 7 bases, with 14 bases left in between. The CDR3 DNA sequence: TGTGCCTGGAGTCTCCCGGGTGCCCATGAAGCTTTCTTT. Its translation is CAWSLPGAHEAFF.

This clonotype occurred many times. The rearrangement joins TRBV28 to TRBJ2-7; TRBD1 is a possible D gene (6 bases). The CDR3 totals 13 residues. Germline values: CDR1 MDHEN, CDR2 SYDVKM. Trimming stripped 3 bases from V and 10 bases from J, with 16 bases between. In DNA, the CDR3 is TGTGCCAGCAGTTTCGGCATGGGGGCCGAACAGTACTTC. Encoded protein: CASSFGMGAEQYF.

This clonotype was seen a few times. CDR3 DNA: TGTGCCAGCAGTTCCCCCGACCGAGATACGCAGTATTTT. Translated, it gives CASSSPDRDTQYF. The chain has TRBV28 and TRBJ2-3; D not certain. This CDR3 has 13 amino acids. CDR1 and CDR2 (germline): MDHEN, SYDVKM. V gave up 4 bases and J gave up 5 bases, with 10 bases separating them.

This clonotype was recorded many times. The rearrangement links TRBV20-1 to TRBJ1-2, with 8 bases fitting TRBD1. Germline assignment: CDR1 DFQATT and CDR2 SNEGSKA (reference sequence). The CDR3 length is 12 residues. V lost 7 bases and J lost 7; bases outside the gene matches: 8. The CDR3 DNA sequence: TGCAGTGTTGGGACAGGCACTTCTGGCTACACCTTC. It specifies CSVGTGTSGYTF.

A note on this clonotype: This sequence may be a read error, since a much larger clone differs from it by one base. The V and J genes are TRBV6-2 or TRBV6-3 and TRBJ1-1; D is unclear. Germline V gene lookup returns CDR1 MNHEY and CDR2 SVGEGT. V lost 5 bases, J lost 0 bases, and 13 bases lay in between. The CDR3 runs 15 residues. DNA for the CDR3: TGTGCCAGCAGTGGCGTAAACCTCATGAACACTGAAGCTTTCTTT. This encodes CASSGVNLMNTEAFF.

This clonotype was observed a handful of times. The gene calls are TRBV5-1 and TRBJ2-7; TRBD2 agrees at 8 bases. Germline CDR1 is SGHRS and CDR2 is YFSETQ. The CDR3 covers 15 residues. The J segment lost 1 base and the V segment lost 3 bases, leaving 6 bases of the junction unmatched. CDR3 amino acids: CASSSGGETSYEQYF. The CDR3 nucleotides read TGCGCCAGCAGCTCGGGGGGGGAAACATCCTACGAGCAGTACTTC.

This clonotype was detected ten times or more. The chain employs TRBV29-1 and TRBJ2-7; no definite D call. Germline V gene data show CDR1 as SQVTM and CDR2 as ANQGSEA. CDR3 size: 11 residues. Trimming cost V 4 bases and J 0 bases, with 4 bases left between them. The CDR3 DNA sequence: TGCAGCGTTGTCTTCTCCTACGAGCAGTACTTC. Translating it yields CSVVFSYEQYF.